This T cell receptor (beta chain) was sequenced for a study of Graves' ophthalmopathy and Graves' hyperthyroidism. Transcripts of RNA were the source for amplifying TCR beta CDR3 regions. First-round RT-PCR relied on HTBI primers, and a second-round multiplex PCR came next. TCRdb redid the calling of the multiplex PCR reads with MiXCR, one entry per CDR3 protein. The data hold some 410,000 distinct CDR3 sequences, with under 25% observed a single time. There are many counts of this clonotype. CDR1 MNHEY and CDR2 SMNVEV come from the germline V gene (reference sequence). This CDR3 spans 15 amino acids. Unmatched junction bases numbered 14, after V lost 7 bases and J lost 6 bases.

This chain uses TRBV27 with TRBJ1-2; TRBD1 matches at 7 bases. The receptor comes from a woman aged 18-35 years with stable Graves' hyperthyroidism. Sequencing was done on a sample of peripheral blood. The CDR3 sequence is CASTPLGDSKNGYTF. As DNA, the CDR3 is TGTGCCAGCACCCCGCTCGGGGACAGTAAGAATGGCTACACCTTC.